This entry lists 21 T cell receptor beta chains sequenced from one sample in a study of T cell responses to AZD1222 COVID-19 vaccine. TCRdb's copy holds only in-frame clones and misses some; the assay was immunoSEQ multiplex PCR. This sample has roughly 130,000 clones, with about 85% found just once. Sample: peripheral blood, taken on day 0 of AZD1222 vaccination. The receptors originated from an adult in good health.

The gene calls are TRBV19 and TRBJ2-5, with 10 nucleotides matching TRBD2. This CDR3 has 15 amino acids. Germline V gives CDR1 LNHDA, CDR2 SQIVND (reference sequence). Trimming at V came to 3 bases and at J to 4 bases, leaving 5 bases not matched to a gene. The CDR3 sequence is CASSMSSGGGETQYF. The DNA for the CDR3 is TGTGCCAGTAGTATGTCTAGCGGGGGAGGAGAGACCCAGTACTTC.

This clone was recorded at least ten times. CDR3 in amino acids: CASVQGSEMNTEAFF. CDR3 nucleotide sequence: TGCGCCAGCGTACAGGGGTCTGAGATGAACACTGAAGCTTTCTTT. J is TRBJ1-1 and V is TRBV5-1; the match to TRBD1 covers 7 bases. This CDR3 spans 15 amino acids. V was clipped by 7 bases and J by 0 bases; unmatched bases: 9. CDR1 and CDR2 (germline): SGHRS, YFSETQ.

This chain uses TRBV29-1 with TRBJ1-1, with 12 positions matching TRBD1. The CDR3 runs 13 residues. From germline, CDR1 is SQVTM and CDR2 ANQGSEA. With 7 bases clipped from V and 6 bases from J, the junction kept 6 bases outside the gene matches. The DNA for the CDR3 is TGCAGCGCCTTGGGACAGGGGGCTTCTGAAGCTTTCTTT. Amino acid sequence: CSALGQGASEAFF.

The CDR3 DNA reads TGCGCAACGGCAAGGGGGGGAATGGGGCTGAACACTGAAGCTTTCTTT. Residues: CATARGGMGLNTEAFF. This sequence joins TRBV10-2 and TRBJ1-1; D possibly corresponds to TRBD1 (6 bases). The CDR3 has 16 amino acids. The germline gives CDR1 WSHSY, CDR2 SAAADI.

The rearrangement links TRBV7-9 to TRBJ1-5, with unresolved D. CDR1 is SEHNR and CDR2 is FQNEAQ in the germline V gene (reference sequence). V gave up 2 bases and J gave up 0 bases, with 8 bases separating them. CDR3 length equals 15 residues. The CDR3 DNA reads as TGTGCCAGCAGCTTATCCGGGGATAGCAATCAGCCCCAGCATTTT. Translated: CASSLSGDSNQPQHF.

The V and J genes are TRBV13 and TRBJ2-7; D may be TRBD1 or TRBD2 (5 bases each). V lost 6 bases and J lost 0, with 15 bases in between. CDR3 length equals 15 residues. From germline, CDR1 is PRHDT and CDR2 FYEKMQ (reference sequence). The CDR3, as DNA: TGTGCCAGCAGTCCCCGGGACGGACACTCCTACGAGCAGTACTTC. Its protein product is CASSPRDGHSYEQYF. Supplemented by reference TRBV13 and TRBJ2-7, the full variable domain reads AAGVIQSPRHLIKEKRETATLKCYPIPRHDTVYWYQQGPGQDPQFLISFYEKMQSDKGSIPDRFSAQQFSDYHSELNMSSLELGDSALYFCASSPRDGHSYEQYFGPGTRLTVT.

The V and J genes are TRBV7-8 and TRBJ1-5; 7 bases fit TRBD1. The CDR3 covers 19 residues. From germline, CDR1 is SGHVS and CDR2 FQNEAQ. V lost 2 bases to trimming and J lost 5 bases; unmatched junction nucleotides: 18. Here the CDR3 DNA reads TGTGCCAGCAGCTTATGGATCCCCTCCGGGGCGCAGGGGGATCAGCCCCAGCATTTT. Residues: CASSLWIPSGAQGDQPQHF.

The chain is built from TRBV5-1 and TRBJ1-1; D gene ambiguous. Trimming took 0 bases from V and 0 from J, leaving 9 bases between them. The CDR3 extends over 15 amino acids. CDR1 SGHRS and CDR2 YFSETQ come from the germline V gene. CDR3 in DNA: TGCGCCAGCAGCTTGGACGTTTTGCTGAACACTGAAGCTTTCTTT. It codes for CASSLDVLLNTEAFF.

V and J are TRBV24-1 and TRBJ2-7; D is perhaps TRBD1 or TRBD2 (5 bases each). The germline V gene encodes CDR1 KGHDR and CDR2 SFDVKD. Trimming removed 4 bases at V and 7 bases at J, with 13 bases between. The CDR3 runs 13 residues. For the CDR3, the DNA is TGTGCCACCAGTGAGTCCGGGACGGGAGAGCAGTACTTC. It is translated as CATSESGTGEQYF.

V usage is TRBV7-3 and J usage is TRBJ1-1; D remains unclear. Germline V lookup: CDR1 SGHTA, CDR2 FQGTGA. Trimming left V 5 bases short and J 1 base short, with 8 bases between. There are 13 residues in the CDR3. The CDR3 sequence is CASSPPENTEAFF. CDR3 DNA: TGTGCCAGCAGCCCCCCGGAGAACACTGAAGCTTTCTTT.

V gene TRBV11-3 combines with J gene TRBJ2-1; 9 bases map to TRBD2. Unmatched junction bases numbered 9, after V lost 0 bases and J lost 9 bases. The CDR3 is 16 amino acids. Germline values: CDR1 SGHNT, CDR2 YENEEA. The CDR3 sequence: CASSLDPAGGLGEQFF. CDR3 bases: TGTGCCAGCAGCTTAGATCCTGCGGGGGGGTTGGGTGAGCAGTTCTTC. The whole variable domain, remainder taken from reference TRBV11-3 and TRBJ2-1, is EAGVVQSPRYKIIEKKQPVAFWCNPISGHNTLYWYLQNLGQGPELLIRYENEEAVDDSQLPKDRFSAERLKGVDSTLKIQPAELGDSAVYLCASSLDPAGGLGEQFFGPGTRLTVL.

The chain joins TRBV7-8 to TRBJ1-6; D gene ambiguous. V lost 2 bases, J lost 11 bases, and 13 bases lay in between. Germline V gene lookup returns CDR1 SGHVS and CDR2 FQNEAQ. This CDR3 is built from 14 residues. CDR3 nucleotides: TGTGCCAGCAGCTTACAGCGGTTATCTCCACCCCTCCACTTT. Protein: CASSLQRLSPPLHF.

The V gene is TRBV28, the J gene TRBJ1-6; D is ambiguous. Germline lookup yields CDR1 MDHEN and CDR2 SYDVKM. CDR3 size: 11 residues. V lost 3 bases to trimming and J lost 8 bases, with 2 bases between them. CDR3 in DNA: TGTGCCAGCAGTTTGCATTCACCCCTCCACTTT. Encoded protein: CASSLHSPLHF.

The rearrangement joins TRBV4-2 to TRBJ1-3; D gene ambiguous. Between the trimmed V and J ends, which lost 0 bases and 0 bases, there was a span of 9 bases. CDR1 is LGHNA, CDR2 YNFKEQ, per germline. The CDR3 length is 16 residues. In nucleotides, the CDR3 is TGTGCCAGCAGCCAAGAACAGACATACTCTGGAAACACCATATATTTT. Translated, it gives CASSQEQTYSGNTIYF.

The chain couples TRBV5-1 to TRBJ2-1; TRBD1 aligns across 11 bases. The germline gives CDR1 SGHRS, CDR2 YFSETQ. The CDR3 has 15 amino acids. V shed 4 bases, J shed 7 bases, and the junction held 7 bases outside the gene matches. The CDR3 sequence is CASSPGTGGSNEQFF. The CDR3 nucleotides are TGCGCCAGCAGCCCGGGGACAGGGGGTTCGAATGAGCAGTTCTTC.

The CDR3 protein is CASSAPGGQPQHF. The CDR3 DNA reads as TGTGCCAGCAGCGCTCCTGGAGGACAGCCCCAGCATTTT. The chain joins TRBV3-1 (or the pseudogene TRBV3-2) to TRBJ1-5; D is uncertain. This CDR3 comprises 13 residues. V dropped 5 bases and J dropped 7 bases, with 12 bases sitting between them. Germline-derived CDR1 and CDR2 are LGHDT and YNNKEL (reference sequence).

The CDR3 bases are TGTGCCATTATGACAGGGAGCTCCTACGAGCAGTACTTC. It is translated as CAIMTGSSYEQYF. The V call is TRBV28, the J call TRBJ2-7; 7 bases agree with TRBD1. CDR3 size: 13 residues. Germline loops: CDR1 MDHEN, CDR2 SYDVKM. J was trimmed by 0 bases and V by 10 bases; bases with no gene match: 6.

The count of this clone is one. This chain connects TRBV19 to TRBJ1-2; TRBD1 matches 10 bases. Per germline, CDR1 LNHDA and CDR2 SQIVND (reference sequence). The V and J ends lost 10 bases and 8 bases, in that order; junction bases with no gene match: 4. The CDR3 runs 11 residues. The CDR3 here is CATGTGAGYTF. CDR3 nucleotide sequence: TGTGCCACTGGGACAGGGGCGGGCTACACCTTC.

The rearrangement joins TRBV6-5 to TRBJ2-1; 12 bases are a match to TRBD1. Germline values: CDR1 MNHEY, CDR2 SVGAGI. V trimming: 7 bases; J trimming: 13 bases; junction bases outside the gene matches: 14. This CDR3 contains 15 residues. In DNA, the CDR3 is TGTGCCAGCACCCCGGGACAGGGGGCCCGCGGTACCCAGTTCTTC. Its protein is CASTPGQGARGTQFF.

V usage is TRBV5-1 and J usage is TRBJ1-1, with 7 nucleotides matching TRBD1. The V and J ends lost 0 bases and 1 base, in that order; junction bases with no gene match: 3. The CDR3 runs 15 residues. Germline assignment: CDR1 SGHRS and CDR2 YFSETQ. The CDR3 nucleotides read TGCGCCAGCAGCTTGGGGGGGACAGCGAACACTGAAGCTTTCTTT. Its protein is CASSLGGTANTEAFF.

This chain uses TRBV29-1 with TRBJ1-5, with a tentative D call TRBD1 (6 bases). V was cut by 5 bases and J by 7 bases, with 15 bases left in between. Germline lookup yields CDR1 SQVTM and CDR2 ANQGSEA. CDR3 length: 13 amino acids. The CDR3 region is CSVSQGPRQPQHF. The CDR3 nucleotides read TGCAGCGTTTCCCAGGGGCCCCGCCAGCCCCAGCATTTT.